This is a list of T cell receptor beta chains from one sample in a study of blood T cell repertoires in COVID-19. Clones were sequenced by immunoSEQ multiplex PCR, and TCRdb holds only the in-frame ones, with some missing. The sample has tens of thousands of clones; more than 80% are singletons. Sequenced: peripheral blood. Source of these receptors: a man aged 55 to 69 with active or convalescent COVID-19. Both conserved end residues are part of each CDR3. Fields, in order: J gene, V gene, clone size, D gene, CDR3 DNA, CDR3 protein. The D gene is left open where the match is weak. Part of the rows lack a size; the others show once, few, many or a class for expanded clones.

j_gene: TRBJ1-2
v_gene: TRBV5-5
abundance: .
d_gene: .
CDR3nt: TGTGCCAGCAGCTTGGATGGGGCCGCGGGGAGATTCTATGGCTACACCTTC
CDR3aa: CASSLDGAAGRFYGYTF

j_gene: TRBJ1-6
v_gene: TRBV20-1
abundance: once
d_gene: .
CDR3nt: TGCAGTGCTAGTCGGCAGGCGAATAATTCACCCCTCCACTTT
CDR3aa: CSASRQANNSPLHF

j_gene: TRBJ1-4
v_gene: TRBV11-2
abundance: medium-sized
d_gene: .
CDR3nt: TGTGCCAGCAGCTTAATTTCGGAAAAACTGTTTTTT
CDR3aa: CASSLISEKLFF

j_gene: TRBJ2-1
v_gene: TRBV14
abundance: .
d_gene: .
CDR3nt: TGTGCCAGCAGCCCCGGATGGCGGGTTACGTATGAGCAGTTCTTC
CDR3aa: CASSPGWRVTYEQFF

j_gene: TRBJ2-4
v_gene: TRBV19
abundance: .
d_gene: .
CDR3nt: TGTGCCAGTAGGGGCGGGGCCAAAAACATTCAGTACTTC
CDR3aa: CASRGGAKNIQYF

j_gene: TRBJ2-3
v_gene: TRBV4-1
abundance: .
d_gene: .
CDR3nt: TGCGCCAGCAGCCGAGCACTAGGGAGCACAGATACGCAGTATTTT
CDR3aa: CASSRALGSTDTQYF

j_gene: TRBJ1-2
v_gene: TRBV2
abundance: .
d_gene: TRBD1
CDR3nt: TGTGCCAGCAGTGAAGCTAAACAGGGGGCTAGGTATGGCTACACCTTC
CDR3aa: CASSEAKQGARYGYTF

j_gene: TRBJ2-6
v_gene: TRBV6-5
abundance: .
d_gene: .
CDR3nt: TGTGCCAGCAGTTCCAACAGGGTTGGGGCCAACGTCCTGACTTTC
CDR3aa: CASSSNRVGANVLTF

j_gene: TRBJ2-3
v_gene: TRBV4-1
abundance: .
d_gene: TRBD2
CDR3nt: TGCGCCAGCAGCCAAGATCCTAGCGGGAGTTACCCAGATACGCAGTATTTT
CDR3aa: CASSQDPSGSYPDTQYF

j_gene: TRBJ1-4
v_gene: TRBV28
abundance: .
d_gene: .
CDR3nt: TGTGCCAGCAGTTGGTCAGTGAATGGTGAAAAACTGTTTTTT
CDR3aa: CASSWSVNGEKLFF

j_gene: TRBJ1-6
v_gene: TRBV7-2
abundance: .
d_gene: .
CDR3nt: TGTGCCAGCAGCTTAAAAACCGGGGGGCTTAATTCACCCCTCCACTTT
CDR3aa: CASSLKTGGLNSPLHF

j_gene: TRBJ1-1
v_gene: TRBV5-1
abundance: few
d_gene: .
CDR3nt: TGCGCCAGCAGCGGGACCGGGACACCGAACACTGAAGCTTTCTTT
CDR3aa: CASSGTGTPNTEAFF

j_gene: TRBJ2-2
v_gene: TRBV28
abundance: .
d_gene: TRBD1
CDR3nt: TGTGCCAGCAGAACCGGACAGGTTTCCACGGGGGAGCTGTTTTTT
CDR3aa: CASRTGQVSTGELFF

j_gene: TRBJ2-3
v_gene: TRBV6-5
abundance: .
d_gene: TRBD2
CDR3nt: TGTGCCAGCAGACTAGCGGGGATTAGCACAGATACGCAGTATTTT
CDR3aa: CASRLAGISTDTQYF

j_gene: TRBJ2-1
v_gene: TRBV5-1
abundance: .
d_gene: TRBD1
CDR3nt: TGCGCCAGCCGCCCCTTCGGGACAGGGCCCAATGAGCAGTTCTTC
CDR3aa: CASRPFGTGPNEQFF

j_gene: TRBJ1-2
v_gene: TRBV6-2/TRBV6-3
abundance: .
d_gene: .
CDR3nt: TGTGCCAGCGGCCGGTTTTGGCCCAACATCTATGGCTACACCTTC
CDR3aa: CASGRFWPNIYGYTF

j_gene: TRBJ2-3
v_gene: TRBV11-2
abundance: .
d_gene: TRBD2
CDR3nt: TGTGCCAGCCGCCACGACGGGGGGGCCCTAGATACGCAGTATTTT
CDR3aa: CASRHDGGALDTQYF

j_gene: TRBJ2-2
v_gene: TRBV7-6
abundance: .
d_gene: .
CDR3nt: TGTGCCAGCAGCCCCCCCGGGGTTGACGGGGAGCTGTTTTTT
CDR3aa: CASSPPGVDGELFF

j_gene: TRBJ1-6
v_gene: TRBV2
abundance: .
d_gene: .
CDR3nt: TGTGCCAGCAGAGGGAGTAATTCACCCCTCCACTTT
CDR3aa: CASRGSNSPLHF

j_gene: TRBJ1-4
v_gene: TRBV5-6
abundance: .
d_gene: .
CDR3nt: TGTGCCAGCAGCTTGGCTGGGGGGGGTTTAAGTGAAAAACTGTTTTTT
CDR3aa: CASSLAGGGLSEKLFF

j_gene: TRBJ1-6
v_gene: TRBV4-3
abundance: .
d_gene: .
CDR3nt: TGCGCCAGCAGCCAAGGGACAGATCAAAATTCACCCCTCCACTTT
CDR3aa: CASSQGTDQNSPLHF

j_gene: TRBJ2-3
v_gene: TRBV12-3/TRBV12-4
abundance: once
d_gene: .
CDR3nt: TGTGCCAGCAGTGAGACTGGCCTTACGCAGTATTTT
CDR3aa: CASSETGLTQYF

j_gene: TRBJ2-2
v_gene: TRBV19
abundance: .
d_gene: .
CDR3nt: TGTGCCAGCAAAAGAGGCGCTAGTTTCAACACCGGGGAGCTGTTTTTT
CDR3aa: CASKRGASFNTGELFF

j_gene: TRBJ1-4
v_gene: TRBV9
abundance: .
d_gene: .
CDR3nt: TGTGCCAGCAGCGTAGCTCCCCGGGGGGCGAACAATGAAAAACTGTTTTTT
CDR3aa: CASSVAPRGANNEKLFF

j_gene: TRBJ2-3
v_gene: TRBV18
abundance: .
d_gene: TRBD1
CDR3nt: TGTGCCAGCTCACCACAAGGAAACAGGGGGTCAGATACGCAGTATTTT
CDR3aa: CASSPQGNRGSDTQYF

j_gene: TRBJ2-1
v_gene: TRBV10-3
abundance: .
d_gene: .
CDR3nt: TGTGCCATCAGGACCAGCGAAAGCTCCTACAATGAGCAGTTCTTC
CDR3aa: CAIRTSESSYNEQFF

j_gene: TRBJ2-1
v_gene: TRBV6-1
abundance: .
d_gene: .
CDR3nt: TGTGCCAGCAGTGCGACAGCCGTGAGCTCCTACAATGAGCAGTTCTTC
CDR3aa: CASSATAVSSYNEQFF

j_gene: TRBJ2-5
v_gene: TRBV27
abundance: .
d_gene: .
CDR3nt: TGTGCCAGCAGTCCGATGGGGCCGAGGGAGACCCAGTACTTC
CDR3aa: CASSPMGPRETQYF

j_gene: TRBJ2-1
v_gene: TRBV7-9
abundance: .
d_gene: TRBD2
CDR3nt: TGTGCCAGCAGCTCCGGACTAGCGGGAGGTCAGTCCTACAATGAGCAGTTCTTC
CDR3aa: CASSSGLAGGQSYNEQFF

j_gene: TRBJ1-3
v_gene: TRBV4-3
abundance: once
d_gene: .
CDR3nt: TGCGCCAGCAGCCAAGACAGGGGATTCGGAAACACCATATATTTT
CDR3aa: CASSQDRGFGNTIYF

j_gene: TRBJ1-1
v_gene: TRBV29-1
abundance: .
d_gene: TRBD1
CDR3nt: TGCAGCGTCACAGGGGGCTCGACTGAAGCTTTCTTT
CDR3aa: CSVTGGSTEAFF

j_gene: TRBJ1-4
v_gene: TRBV11-3
abundance: once
d_gene: .
CDR3nt: TGTGCCAGCAGCTTAGGGCAGGGTTCCTCTAATGAAAAACTGTTTTTT
CDR3aa: CASSLGQGSSNEKLFF

j_gene: TRBJ2-1
v_gene: TRBV13
abundance: .
d_gene: TRBD1
CDR3nt: TGTGCCAGCAGCCCGGGACAGGTGTTCCACAATGAGCAGTTCTTC
CDR3aa: CASSPGQVFHNEQFF

j_gene: TRBJ1-1
v_gene: TRBV6-4
abundance: .
d_gene: .
CDR3nt: TGTGCCAGCAGTGTAAACTTTGGGAACACTGAAGCTTTCTTT
CDR3aa: CASSVNFGNTEAFF

j_gene: TRBJ2-1
v_gene: TRBV7-8
abundance: .
d_gene: .
CDR3nt: TGTGCCAGCAGCGTTTCCGGCACAGAGGAGCAGTTCTTC
CDR3aa: CASSVSGTEEQFF

j_gene: TRBJ2-2
v_gene: TRBV28
abundance: .
d_gene: TRBD1
CDR3nt: TGTGCCAGCAGTCAATCGGACAGGGGATTGACCGGGGAGCTGTTTTTT
CDR3aa: CASSQSDRGLTGELFF

j_gene: TRBJ2-1
v_gene: TRBV7-9
abundance: once
d_gene: TRBD1
CDR3nt: TGTGCCAGCAGCGCCGGGACAGGGGGCAATGAGCAGTTCTTC
CDR3aa: CASSAGTGGNEQFF

j_gene: TRBJ2-1
v_gene: TRBV10-1
abundance: .
d_gene: TRBD2
CDR3nt: TGCGCCAGCAGTGACCACCCTAGGACTAGCGTATCCTACAATGAGCAGTTCTTC
CDR3aa: CASSDHPRTSVSYNEQFF

j_gene: TRBJ2-2
v_gene: TRBV7-2
abundance: once
d_gene: TRBD2
CDR3nt: TGTGCCAGCAGTATTAGCTCCGGGAGGGCAGCAGCCGGGGAGCTGTTTTTT
CDR3aa: CASSISSGRAAAGELFF

j_gene: TRBJ1-1
v_gene: TRBV19
abundance: .
d_gene: TRBD1
CDR3nt: TGTGCCAGTAGACTACAGGGGCAGAACACTGAAGCTTTCTTT
CDR3aa: CASRLQGQNTEAFF

j_gene: TRBJ2-1
v_gene: TRBV5-4
abundance: few
d_gene: TRBD1
CDR3nt: TGTGCCAGCAGCTTCGGGACAGGGCGCAATGAGCAGTTCTTC
CDR3aa: CASSFGTGRNEQFF

j_gene: TRBJ2-4
v_gene: TRBV4-1
abundance: .
d_gene: TRBD1
CDR3nt: TGCGCCAGCAGCCAGATACAGGGGGCCCAAAACATTCAGTACTTC
CDR3aa: CASSQIQGAQNIQYF

j_gene: TRBJ1-4
v_gene: TRBV5-1
abundance: .
d_gene: .
CDR3nt: TGCGCCAGCAGCTTGTCAGGGTTTGGTGAAAAACTGTTTTTT
CDR3aa: CASSLSGFGEKLFF

j_gene: TRBJ1-3
v_gene: TRBV14
abundance: .
d_gene: .
CDR3nt: TGTGCCAGCAGCCATAACCCGGGAAAGGAAAGAAACACCATATATTTT
CDR3aa: CASSHNPGKERNTIYF

j_gene: TRBJ2-1
v_gene: TRBV30
abundance: .
d_gene: TRBD2
CDR3nt: TGTGCCTGGAGCCCCAAGCTGGGACTAGCGGGAGGATATGAGCAGTTCTTC
CDR3aa: CAWSPKLGLAGGYEQFF

j_gene: TRBJ2-5
v_gene: TRBV30
abundance: once
d_gene: TRBD2
CDR3nt: TGTGCCTGGAGTATTACTAGCGGGAGAGAAGAGACCCAGTACTTC
CDR3aa: CAWSITSGREETQYF

j_gene: TRBJ2-5
v_gene: TRBV5-1
abundance: once
d_gene: .
CDR3nt: TGCGCCAGCAGCCCGGGTAGGGGCAGAGAGACCCAGTACTTC
CDR3aa: CASSPGRGRETQYF

j_gene: TRBJ1-2
v_gene: TRBV11-3
abundance: .
d_gene: TRBD1
CDR3nt: TGTGCCAGCAGCCGGGGACAGGGGGCGTTCTATGGCTACACCTTC
CDR3aa: CASSRGQGAFYGYTF

j_gene: TRBJ2-5
v_gene: TRBV6-5
abundance: few
d_gene: TRBD2
CDR3nt: TGTGCCAGTGCGGGAGGGGGTTTAGAGACCCAGTACTTC
CDR3aa: CASAGGGLETQYF

j_gene: TRBJ1-1
v_gene: TRBV11-3
abundance: few
d_gene: .
CDR3nt: TGTGCCAGCAGCCAGACAGGCGGGTGGGCCATGAACACTGAAGCTTTCTTT
CDR3aa: CASSQTGGWAMNTEAFF

j_gene: TRBJ1-1
v_gene: TRBV28
abundance: .
d_gene: .
CDR3nt: TGTGCCAGCAGTTTTCCAGGGGTATCGAACACTGAAGCTTTCTTT
CDR3aa: CASSFPGVSNTEAFF

j_gene: TRBJ2-1
v_gene: TRBV5-1
abundance: .
d_gene: .
CDR3nt: TGCGCCAGCAGCTTGAGGGGGACTGAGCAGTTCTTC
CDR3aa: CASSLRGTEQFF

j_gene: TRBJ1-2
v_gene: TRBV7-9
abundance: .
d_gene: .
CDR3nt: TGTGCCAGCAGCTTAGCCGGCAGGAACTATGGCTACACCTTC
CDR3aa: CASSLAGRNYGYTF

j_gene: TRBJ2-1
v_gene: TRBV5-1
abundance: .
d_gene: TRBD2
CDR3nt: TGCGCCAGCAGACTAGCGGGCACCAGCTCCTACAATGAGCAGTTCTTC
CDR3aa: CASRLAGTSSYNEQFF